Following are 29 T cell receptor beta chains from one sample sequenced in a study of memory CD4+ T cells and cytomegalovirus serostatus. Clones were read by immunoSEQ multiplex PCR, and TCRdb kept only the in-frame ones, dropping some. The sample carries tens of thousands of clones, approximately 81% recorded once. Single viable CD3+CD4+CD8-CD45RO+ cells were sorted as the memory CD4+ T cells. Sequenced material: memory CD4+ T cells from blood. The receptors stem from an adult in good health and CMV-seronegative.

The V and J genes are TRBV5-1 and TRBJ2-1, with D hard to call. Trimming removed 1 base at V and 0 bases at J, with 8 bases between. This CDR3 spans 15 amino acids. Germline V gene sequence: CDR1 SGHRS, CDR2 YFSETQ. The chain's CDR3 is CASSLQEISYNEQFF. The DNA for the CDR3 is TGCGCCAGCAGCTTGCAGGAGATCTCCTACAATGAGCAGTTCTTC.

J is TRBJ2-5 and V is TRBV6-1, with 11 nucleotides matching TRBD2. From germline, CDR1 is MNHNS and CDR2 SASEGT. The CDR3 consists of 16 residues. Trimming took 0 bases from V and 5 from J; bases not matched to a gene: 5. Here the CDR3 reads CASSEAQLAGVETQYF. CDR3 nucleotides: TGTGCCAGCAGTGAAGCGCAACTAGCGGGAGTGGAGACCCAGTACTTC.

The chain combines TRBV4-1 with TRBJ2-1, with unresolved D. Germline values: CDR1 MGHRA, CDR2 YSYEKL. This CDR3 is 16 amino acids long. Trimming pared 0 bases from V and 0 bases from J, leaving 9 bases between. CDR3 region: CASSQDPSNSYNEQFF. The CDR3 region has the DNA TGCGCCAGCAGCCAAGATCCCAGCAACTCCTACAATGAGCAGTTCTTC.

The chain carries TRBV30 and TRBJ2-6; D is uncertain. The CDR3 totals 13 residues. V lost 4 bases and J 0 bases, leaving 4 bases between the germline ends. The germline V gene has CDR1 GTSNPN and CDR2 SVGIG (reference sequence). The CDR3 region has the DNA TGTGCCTGGATTGCCTCTGGGGCCAACGTCCTGACTTTC. As protein: CAWIASGANVLTF.

Of note for this clone: Its ends do not fully match the called genes, so a read error is possible. The chain employs TRBV7-7 and TRBJ2-5, with D tentatively TRBD1 (6 bases). This CDR3 has 14 amino acids. Germline V gene lookup returns CDR1 SSHAT and CDR2 FNYEAQ (reference sequence). CDR3 in DNA: TGTGCTAGCAGCAAAACAGGGTTTTGGGAGACCCAGTACTTC. Translation: CASSKTGFWETQYF.

The rearrangement links TRBV19 to TRBJ1-5, with D perhaps matching TRBD1 (5 bases). V lost 9 bases, J lost 2 bases, and 17 bases lay in between. Germline CDR1 and CDR2: LNHDA and SQIVND (reference sequence). This CDR3 is built from 15 residues. This chain's CDR3 is CASHQGEGGNQPQHF. In DNA, the CDR3 is TGTGCCAGCCACCAAGGGGAGGGAGGCAATCAGCCCCAGCATTTT.

V gene TRBV4-1 combines with J gene TRBJ1-2; TRBD1 is a possible D gene (6 bases). There are 16 residues in the CDR3. Germline lookup yields CDR1 MGHRA and CDR2 YSYEKL. Trimming took off 0 bases at V and 4 bases at J, with 15 bases between the two ends. This chain's CDR3 is CASSQEPRGSIYGYTF. CDR3 coding DNA: TGCGCCAGCAGCCAAGAACCCAGGGGCTCCATCTATGGCTACACCTTC.

This chain links TRBV6-5 with TRBJ2-7; D call uncertain. Germline CDR1 reads MNHEY; CDR2 reads SVGAGI. The CDR3 is 12 amino acids. V lost 2 bases and J lost 3, with 5 bases in between. The CDR3 here is CASSYPDYEQYF. The CDR3 DNA sequence: TGTGCCAGCAGTTACCCCGACTACGAGCAGTACTTC.

This chain joins TRBV6-4 and TRBJ2-6, with unresolved D. The CDR3 is 14 amino acids. V was trimmed by 3 bases and J by 0 bases, leaving 3 bases between them. Germline V gene sequence: CDR1 MRHNA, CDR2 SNTAGT. This chain's CDR3 is CASSEGSGANVLTF. For the CDR3, the DNA is TGTGCCAGCAGTGAGGGCTCTGGGGCCAACGTCCTGACTTTC.

This sequence joins TRBV2 and TRBJ2-7, with 7 bases aligning to TRBD2. Germline assignment: CDR1 SNHLY and CDR2 FYNNEI. CDR3 length: 14 residues. V gave up 6 bases and J gave up 2 bases; unmatched junction bases: 7. The CDR3 loop is CASSLTSLTYEQYF. The CDR3 bases are TGTGCCAGCAGCCTGACTAGCCTAACCTACGAGCAGTACTTC.

The chain employs TRBV7-2 and TRBJ2-2; 9 nucleotides agree with TRBD1. From germline, CDR1 is SGHTA and CDR2 FQGNSA. The CDR3 sequence is 14 residues long. The junction had 2 bases not matched to a gene; V was cut back by 3 bases and J by 6 bases. CDR3 DNA: TGTGCCAGCAGCTTTACAGGGGGCGCCGGGGAGCTGTTTTTT. Protein sequence: CASSFTGGAGELFF.

The genes are TRBV19 and TRBJ1-3; maybe TRBD1 (5 bases). Trimming removed 7 bases from V and 0 bases from J, with 13 bases in between. Per the germline V gene, CDR1 is LNHDA and CDR2 is SQIVND (reference sequence). This CDR3 is built from 15 residues. For the CDR3, the DNA is TGTGCCAGTACTCCCGGTAGGGGCTCTGGAAACACCATATATTTT. This codes for CASTPGRGSGNTIYF.

The gene calls are TRBV5-1 and TRBJ1-1, with TRBD1 identical over 8 bases. V gave up 4 bases and J gave up 1 base; unmatched junction bases: 12. The germline gives CDR1 SGHRS, CDR2 YFSETQ. The CDR3 runs 17 residues. CDR3 region: CASSQRPGGGENTEAFF. In DNA, the CDR3 is TGCGCCAGCAGCCAGCGACCAGGGGGCGGCGAGAACACTGAAGCTTTCTTT. The full variable domain, rest sourced from reference TRBV5-1 and TRBJ1-1, is KAGVTQTPRYLIKTRGQQVTLSCSPISGHRSVSWYQQTPGQGLQFLFEYFSETQRNKGNFPGRFSGRQFSNSRSEMNVSTLELGDSALYLCASSQRPGGGENTEAFFGQGTRLTVV.

The chain employs TRBV7-2 and TRBJ1-2, with D perhaps matching TRBD1 (5 bases). Deletions cut 5 bases from V and 4 bases from J, with 14 bases between. Germline CDR1 and CDR2: SGHTA and FQGNSA. This CDR3 has 14 amino acids. CDR3 nucleotide sequence: TGTGCCAGCAGCCCAGCGGGGGGAGTCTATGGCTACACCTTC. Its protein product is CASSPAGGVYGYTF.

The chain carries TRBV5-6 and TRBJ1-1; the D is unclear. The germline V gene has CDR1 SGHDT and CDR2 YYEEEE. The length of the CDR3 is 14 residues. Trimming left V 0 bases short and J 5 bases short, with 11 bases between. CDR3 nucleotide sequence: TGTGCCAGCAGCTTGGGAGGTTTAGGTACTGAAGCTTTCTTT. Translated: CASSLGGLGTEAFF.

The CDR3 sequence: CASSSLNYGYTF. CDR3 coding DNA: TGTGCCAGCAGCTCCTTAAACTATGGCTACACCTTC. J is TRBJ1-2 and V is TRBV7-9; D remains ambiguous. CDR3 length: 12 residues. V dropped 4 bases and J dropped 2 bases, with 5 bases sitting between them. Germline V gene sequence: CDR1 SEHNR, CDR2 FQNEAQ (reference sequence).

The chain links TRBV2 to TRBJ1-1; TRBD1 matches 7 bases. The germline V gene encodes CDR1 SNHLY and CDR2 FYNNEI. CDR3 length: 16 amino acids. V lost 6 bases to trimming and J lost 8 bases; unmatched junction nucleotides: 18. The CDR3 DNA is TGTGCCAGCAGCGCGCGCCCAGGGACAGCCGGCACCGAAGCTTTCTTT. This codes for CASSARPGTAGTEAFF. Filled out from reference TRBV2 and TRBJ1-1, the complete variable domain reads EPEVTQTPSHQVTQMGQEVILRCVPISNHLYFYWYRQILGQKVEFLVSFYNNEISEKSEIFDDQFSVERPDGSNFTLKIRSTKLEDSAMYFCASSARPGTAGTEAFFGQGTRLTVV.

The chain recombines TRBV6-5 with TRBJ1-5; D unclear. Germline CDR1 reads MNHEY; CDR2 reads SVGAGI. CDR3 size: 13 residues. With 6 bases removed from V and 6 bases from J, the gap between germline ends came to 12 bases. CDR3 nucleotide sequence: TGTGCCAGCAGCCCTCCCGGACGTCAGCCCCAGCATTTT. It codes for CASSPPGRQPQHF.

There are a few counts of this clone. The chain links TRBV10-3 to TRBJ2-7, with 7 bases fitting TRBD1. Trimming at V came to 6 bases and at J to 3 bases, leaving 8 bases not matched to a gene. Per germline, CDR1 ENHRY and CDR2 SYGVKD. The CDR3 has 14 amino acids. In DNA, the CDR3 is TGTGCCATCAGGAGGACAGGAGCCAACTACGAGCAGTACTTC. Translated, it gives CAIRRTGANYEQYF.

The chain links TRBV7-2 to TRBJ2-2; 9 nucleotides match TRBD1. This CDR3 has 16 amino acids. The V segment lost 1 base and the J segment 4 bases; nucleotides outside the gene matches: 4. Germline lookup yields CDR1 SGHTA and CDR2 FQGNSA. The chain's CDR3 is CASSLGGQGITGELFF. Written as DNA, the CDR3 is TGTGCCAGCAGCTTAGGGGGACAGGGAATCACCGGGGAGCTGTTTTTT.

This clone appeared a single time. The same CDR3 is also encoded by other DNA sequences in this sample. This chain links TRBV7-9 with TRBJ1-1; D is undetermined. Looked up from germline, CDR1 is SEHNR and CDR2 is FQNEAQ (reference sequence). The V end lost 3 bases, the J end lost 1 base, and 9 bases lay between the germline ends. The CDR3 runs 14 residues. The CDR3 region has the DNA TGTGCCAGCAGCTTCTCGCAAACGAACACTGAAGCTTTCTTT. Translated: CASSFSQTNTEAFF.

This CDR3 is CASSYYRDTQETQYF. The CDR3 DNA is TGTGCCAGCAGCTATTACCGGGACACCCAAGAGACCCAGTACTTC. This chain links TRBV7-2 with TRBJ2-5; the D gene is possibly TRBD1 (6 bases). Trimming shortened V by 4 bases and J by 1 base, and 13 bases separated the two germline ends. Germline V gives CDR1 SGHTA, CDR2 FQGNSA. The CDR3 is 15 amino acids.

This clone has only one observation. This sequence joins TRBV27 and TRBJ2-1; 13 nucleotides agree with TRBD2. Germline V gene data show CDR1 as MNHEY and CDR2 as SMNVEV (reference sequence). With V trimmed by 4 bases and J by 0 bases, 0 bases remained unmatched. This CDR3 comprises 16 residues. The CDR3 nucleotides read TGTGCCAGCAGTTGGACTAGCGGGAGCTCCTACAATGAGCAGTTCTTC. This gives the protein CASSWTSGSSYNEQFF.

The chain carries TRBV2 and TRBJ2-2, with D possibly TRBD1 on 6 matching bases. The CDR3 loop spans 14 amino acids. Germline CDR1 reads SNHLY; CDR2 reads FYNNEI. The ends were cut back, 6 bases at V and 3 bases at J, with 11 bases in the middle. CDR3 in DNA: TGTGCCAGCAGGGTAACAGGGTACACCGGGGAGCTGTTTTTT. Amino acid sequence: CASRVTGYTGELFF. The full variable domain, completed using reference TRBV2 and TRBJ2-2, is EPEVTQTPSHQVTQMGQEVILRCVPISNHLYFYWYRQILGQKVEFLVSFYNNEISEKSEIFDDQFSVERPDGSNFTLKIRSTKLEDSAMYFCASRVTGYTGELFFGEGSRLTVL.

This clone was found a few times. This rearrangement joins TRBV11-2 to TRBJ1-1, with a possible D match to TRBD1 (6 bases). V shed 9 bases and J shed 4 bases, with 24 bases lying between them. Germline-derived CDR1 and CDR2 are SGHAT and FQNNGV. This CDR3 comprises 16 residues. Written as DNA, the CDR3 is TGTGCCAGTTTAGGGGGGTGGCCTTCCGAGAGCACTGAAGCTTTCTTT. Translation: CASLGGWPSESTEAFF.

The chain recombines TRBV12-5 with TRBJ2-1, with 10 bases matching TRBD2. Germline V CDR1 and CDR2: LGHNT, FRNRAP. The CDR3 extends over 12 amino acids. V shed 6 bases, J shed 9 bases, and the junction held 2 bases outside the gene matches. CDR3 sequence: CASGRTSGEQFF. The CDR3 DNA reads TGTGCTAGTGGGAGGACTAGCGGTGAGCAGTTCTTC.

CDR3 DNA sequence: TGTGCCAGCAGCTTGATGGCGGGTTCCGGGGAGACCCAGTACTTC. Protein product: CASSLMAGSGETQYF. The chain couples TRBV5-4 to TRBJ2-5; tentative D call: TRBD2 (5 bases). The V end lost 1 base, the J end lost 5 bases, and 15 bases lay between the germline ends. CDR3 length: 15 amino acids. The V gene's germline CDR1 is SGHNT and CDR2 YYREEE (reference sequence). The entire variable domain, with the rest obtained from reference TRBV5-4 and TRBJ2-5, is as follows: ETGVTQSPTHLIKTRGQQVTLRCSSQSGHNTVSWYQQALGQGPQFIFQYYREEENGRGNFPPRFSGLQFPNYSSELNVNALELDDSALYLCASSLMAGSGETQYFGPGTRLLVL.

V is TRBV18 and J is TRBJ2-6; TRBD1 agrees at 8 bases. Losses at the gene ends were 4 bases for V and 0 bases for J; bases not matched to a gene: 2. Germline V gene lookup returns CDR1 KGHSH and CDR2 LQKENI. CDR3 length: 16 amino acids. The CDR3 DNA sequence: TGTGCCAGCTCACGGGACAGGTCCTCTGGGGCCAACGTCCTGACTTTC. Translated: CASSRDRSSGANVLTF.

The J gene is TRBJ1-2, the V gene TRBV5-4, with TRBD1 matching over 7 bases. Germline loops: CDR1 SGHNT, CDR2 YYREEE (reference sequence). The ends lost 4 bases at V and 6 bases at J; junction bases unmatched: 6. The CDR3 sequence is 13 residues long. The CDR3 loop is CASSIDRVDGYTF. The CDR3 bases are TGTGCCAGCAGCATAGACAGGGTTGATGGCTACACCTTC.